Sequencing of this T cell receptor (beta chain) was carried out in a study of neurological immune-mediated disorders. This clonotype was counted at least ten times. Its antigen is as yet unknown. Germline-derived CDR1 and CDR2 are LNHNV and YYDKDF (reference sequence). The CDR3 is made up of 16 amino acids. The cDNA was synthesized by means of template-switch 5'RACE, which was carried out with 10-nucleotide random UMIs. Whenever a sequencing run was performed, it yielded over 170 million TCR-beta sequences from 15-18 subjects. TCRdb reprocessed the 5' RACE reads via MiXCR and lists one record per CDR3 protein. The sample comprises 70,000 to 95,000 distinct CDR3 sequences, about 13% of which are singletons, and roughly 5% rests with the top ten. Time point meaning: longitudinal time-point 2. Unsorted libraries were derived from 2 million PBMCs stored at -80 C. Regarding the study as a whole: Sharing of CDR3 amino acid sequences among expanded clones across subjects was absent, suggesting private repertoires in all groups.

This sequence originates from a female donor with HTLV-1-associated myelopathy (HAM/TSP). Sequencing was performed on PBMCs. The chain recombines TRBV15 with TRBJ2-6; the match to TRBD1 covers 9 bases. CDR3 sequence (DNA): TGTGCTACCCGGGACAGGGCCCTCTCTGGGGCCAACGTCCTGACTTTC. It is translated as CATRDRALSGANVLTF. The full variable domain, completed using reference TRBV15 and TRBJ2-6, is DAMVIQNPRYQVTQFGKPVTLSCSQTLNHNVMYWYQQKSSQAPKLLFHYYDKDFNNEADTPDNFQSRRPNTSFCFLDIRSPGLGDTAMYLCATRDRALSGANVLTFGAGSRLTVL.